The 11 T cell receptor beta chains given below trace back to one sample, sequenced in a study of Ad26.COV2.S vaccination and SARS-CoV-2 variants. Treatment: about 20 received Ad26.COV2.S at low or high dose, single or two shots; roughly five received placebo; per-sample allocation not given. It was on day 63 after the first vaccine or placebo injection that samples were taken. Using immunoSEQ multiplex PCR, the repertoire was profiled, and TCRdb retains in-frame clones only, with some absent. This table holds 350,000 to 500,000 clones, about nine tenths found once. This sample comprised peripheral blood, obtained in a trial of Ad26.COV2.S vaccine versus placebo. The receptors shown here come from a person between 18 and 60 years old who received the Ad26.COV2.S COVID-19 vaccine or a placebo.

The J gene is TRBJ2-7, the V gene TRBV7-9, with 7 bases aligning to TRBD1. J lost 3 bases, V lost 5 bases, and 7 bases had no gene match. There are 14 residues in the CDR3. Germline V CDR1 and CDR2: SEHNR, FQNEAQ (reference sequence). CDR3 bases: TGTGCCAGCAGCCCCGTTCGACAGGGCTACGAGCAGTACTTC. This codes for CASSPVRQGYEQYF. The full variable domain, with the rest looked up from reference TRBV7-9 and TRBJ2-7, is DTGVSQNPRHKITKRGQNVTFRCDPISEHNRLYWYRQTLGQGPEFLTYFQNEAQLEKSRLLSDRFSAERPKGSFSTLEIQRTEQGDSAMYLCASSPVRQGYEQYFGPGTRLTVT.

The J gene is TRBJ1-2, the V gene TRBV25-1; D perhaps matches TRBD1 (5 bases). V gave up 5 bases and J gave up 4 bases, with 17 bases separating them. This CDR3 has 15 amino acids. Germline-derived CDR1 and CDR2 are MGHDK and SYGVNS. CDR3 DNA sequence: TGTGCCAGCAGTAACACCCGGGACCGGAGCTATGGCTACACCTTC. Its protein product is CASSNTRDRSYGYTF.

This clone showed up just once. The J gene is TRBJ1-2, the V gene TRBV28; D is perhaps TRBD1 (6 bases). CDR1 is MDHEN and CDR2 is SYDVKM in the germline V gene. V shed 2 bases and J shed 8 bases, with 12 bases lying between them. CDR3 length equals 13 residues. CDR3 amino acids: CASSLGGARGYTF. The DNA of the CDR3 is TGTGCCAGCAGTTTAGGGGGGGCGCGCGGCTACACCTTC.

J is TRBJ2-7 and V is TRBV7-2; D is possibly TRBD1 (6 bases). The germline V and J ends were trimmed by 1 base and 3 bases, with 13 bases remaining between them. From germline, CDR1 is SGHTA and CDR2 FQGNSA. The CDR3 is 15 residues long. This CDR3 reads CASSLEVGRGYEQYF. In DNA form, the CDR3 reads TGTGCCAGCAGCTTAGAGGTCGGCAGGGGCTACGAGCAGTACTTC.

This sequence joins TRBV7-8 and TRBJ2-2, with D tentatively TRBD2 (5 bases). CDR1 SGHVS and CDR2 FQNEAQ come from the germline V gene. The V end lost 5 bases, the J end lost 0 bases, and 13 bases lay between the germline ends. The CDR3 contains 16 residues. The CDR3 bases are TGTGCCAGCAGCAAACCCGCGGGTACGAACACCGGGGAGCTGTTTTTT. It codes for CASSKPAGTNTGELFF.

V gene TRBV6-2 or TRBV6-3 combines with J gene TRBJ2-2; 10 nucleotides match TRBD2. Per germline, CDR1 MNHEY and CDR2 SVGEGT. The CDR3 length is 18 residues. The V gene end was trimmed by 5 bases and the J gene end by 5 bases; junction bases not matched to a gene: 14. Written as DNA, the CDR3 is TGTGCCAGCAGTGGACTAGATGGACTAGCGGTTCAGACCGGGGAGCTGTTTTTT. This sequence encodes CASSGLDGLAVQTGELFF.

This rearrangement joins TRBV19 to TRBJ1-3; no definite D call. V lost 10 bases and J 2 bases, leaving 18 bases between the germline ends. The CDR3 spans 15 residues. Germline CDR1 LNHDA, CDR2 SQIVND (reference sequence). This CDR3 is CATYSSGEAGNTIYF. The CDR3 nucleotides are TGTGCCACCTACTCGTCCGGGGAGGCTGGAAACACCATATATTTT. Full variable domain (missing parts from reference TRBV19 and TRBJ1-3): DGGITQSPKYLFRKEGQNVTLSCEQNLNHDAMYWYRQDPGQGLRLIYYSQIVNDFQKGDIAEGYSVSREKKESFPLTVTSAQKNPTAFYLCATYSSGEAGNTIYFGEGSWLTVV.

The V gene is TRBV5-6, the J gene TRBJ2-2, with D possibly being TRBD1 (6 bases). The CDR3 has 15 residues. Trimming stripped 3 bases from V and 3 bases from J, with 12 bases between. The V gene's germline CDR1 is SGHDT and CDR2 YYEEEE. The CDR3 reads CASSSRQGYTGELFF. In nucleotides, the CDR3 is TGTGCCAGCAGCTCACGCCAGGGGTACACCGGGGAGCTGTTTTTT.

This clone was seen once. This sequence joins TRBV6-5 and TRBJ1-2; TRBD1 is a possible D gene (5 bases). The CDR3 is made up of 13 amino acids. Trimming cost V 6 bases and J 4 bases, with 12 bases left between them. Germline values: CDR1 MNHEY, CDR2 SVGAGI. CDR3: CASSRDGTYGYTF. The CDR3 DNA follows: TGTGCCAGCAGCCGGGACGGGACCTATGGCTACACCTTC.

The chain employs TRBV5-6 and TRBJ1-2; D not resolved. V lost 4 bases, J lost 7 bases, and 14 bases lay in between. In germline, CDR1 is SGHDT, CDR2 YYEEEE. This CDR3 has 13 residues. The CDR3 protein is CASSLGLRSGYTF. The CDR3 DNA sequence: TGTGCCAGCAGCCTGGGTCTCCGTAGTGGCTACACCTTC.

V usage is TRBV6-2 or TRBV6-3 and J usage is TRBJ2-1; no clear D gene. This CDR3 region has 11 residues. Trimming took off 3 bases at V and 8 bases at J, with 5 bases between the two ends. Germline V lookup: CDR1 MNHEY, CDR2 SVGEGT. CDR3 sequence: CASSYVYEQFF. CDR3 bases: TGTGCCAGCAGTTATGTGTATGAGCAGTTCTTC.